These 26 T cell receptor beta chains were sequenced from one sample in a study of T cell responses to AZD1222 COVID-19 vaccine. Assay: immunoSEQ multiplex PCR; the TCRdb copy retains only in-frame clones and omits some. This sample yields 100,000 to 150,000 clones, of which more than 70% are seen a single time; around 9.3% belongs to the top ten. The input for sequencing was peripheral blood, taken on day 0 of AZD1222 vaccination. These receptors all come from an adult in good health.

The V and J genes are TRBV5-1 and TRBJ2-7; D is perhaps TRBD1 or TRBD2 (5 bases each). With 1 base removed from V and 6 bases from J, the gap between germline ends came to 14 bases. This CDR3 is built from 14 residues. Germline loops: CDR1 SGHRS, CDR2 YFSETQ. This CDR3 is CASSLSSGPGEQYF. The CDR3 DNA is TGCGCCAGCAGCTTGTCGTCGGGGCCGGGCGAGCAGTACTTC.

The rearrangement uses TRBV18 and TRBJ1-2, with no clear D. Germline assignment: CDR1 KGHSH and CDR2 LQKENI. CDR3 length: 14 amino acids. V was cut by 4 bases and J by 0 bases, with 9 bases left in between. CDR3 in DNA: TGTGCCAGCTCACAGGACGGCGCTAACTATGGCTACACCTTC. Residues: CASSQDGANYGYTF.

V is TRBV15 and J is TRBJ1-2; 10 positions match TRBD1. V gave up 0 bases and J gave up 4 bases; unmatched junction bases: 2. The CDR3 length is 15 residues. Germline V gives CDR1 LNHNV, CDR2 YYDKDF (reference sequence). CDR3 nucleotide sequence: TGTGCCACCAGCAGAGAGGACAGGGGGTCCTATGGCTACACCTTC. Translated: CATSREDRGSYGYTF.

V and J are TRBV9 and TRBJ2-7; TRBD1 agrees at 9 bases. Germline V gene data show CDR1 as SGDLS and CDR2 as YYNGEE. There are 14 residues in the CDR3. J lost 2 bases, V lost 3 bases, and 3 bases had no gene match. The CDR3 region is CASSARQGAYEQYF. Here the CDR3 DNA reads TGTGCCAGCAGCGCCCGACAGGGGGCCTACGAGCAGTACTTC.

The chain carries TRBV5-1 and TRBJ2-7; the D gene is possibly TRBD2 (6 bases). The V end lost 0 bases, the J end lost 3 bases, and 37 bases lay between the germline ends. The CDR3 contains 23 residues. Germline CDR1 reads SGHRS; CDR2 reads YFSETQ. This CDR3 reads CASSLDQPRGRRGITPRDYEQYF. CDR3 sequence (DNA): TGCGCCAGCAGCTTGGACCAGCCGCGGGGTCGAAGGGGAATAACTCCCCGAGACTACGAGCAGTACTTC.

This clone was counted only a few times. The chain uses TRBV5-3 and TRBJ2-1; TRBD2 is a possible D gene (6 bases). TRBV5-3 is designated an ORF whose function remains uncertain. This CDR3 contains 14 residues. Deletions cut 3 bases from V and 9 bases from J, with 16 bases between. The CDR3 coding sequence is TGTGCCAGAAGCTCGACTAGAAGTCTTGGTGAGCAGTTCTTC. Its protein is CARSSTRSLGEQFF.

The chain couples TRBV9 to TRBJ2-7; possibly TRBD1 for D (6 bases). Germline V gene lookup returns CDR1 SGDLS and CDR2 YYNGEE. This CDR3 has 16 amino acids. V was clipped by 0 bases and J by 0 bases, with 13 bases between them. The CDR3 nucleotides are TGTGCCAGCAGCGTAGGACAGGCCGCTAGCTCCTACGAGCAGTACTTC. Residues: CASSVGQAASSYEQYF.

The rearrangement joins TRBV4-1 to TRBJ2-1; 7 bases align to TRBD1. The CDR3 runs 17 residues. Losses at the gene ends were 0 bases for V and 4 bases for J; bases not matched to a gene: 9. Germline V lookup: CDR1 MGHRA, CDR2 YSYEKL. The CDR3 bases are TGCGCCAGCAGCCAAGAAGGACCCGGGACAGCTTACAATGAGCAGTTCTTC. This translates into CASSQEGPGTAYNEQFF.

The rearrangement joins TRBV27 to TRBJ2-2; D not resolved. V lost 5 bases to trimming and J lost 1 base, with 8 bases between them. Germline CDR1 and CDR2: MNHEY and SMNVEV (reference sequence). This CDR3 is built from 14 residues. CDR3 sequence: CASSRTLNTGELFF. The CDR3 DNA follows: TGTGCCAGCAGTCGAACTCTGAACACCGGGGAGCTGTTTTTT.

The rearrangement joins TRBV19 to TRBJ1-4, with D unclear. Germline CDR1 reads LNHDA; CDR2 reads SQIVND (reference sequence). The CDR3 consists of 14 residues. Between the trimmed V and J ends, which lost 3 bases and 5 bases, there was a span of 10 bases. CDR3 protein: CASSIQKNNEKLFF. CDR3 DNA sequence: TGTGCCAGTAGTATTCAAAAAAACAATGAAAAACTGTTTTTT.

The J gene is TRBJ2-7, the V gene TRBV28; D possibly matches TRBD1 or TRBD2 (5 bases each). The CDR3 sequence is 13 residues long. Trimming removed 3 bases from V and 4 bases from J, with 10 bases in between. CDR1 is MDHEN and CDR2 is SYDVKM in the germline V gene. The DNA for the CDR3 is TGTGCCAGCAGTTTTAGGGACCGTTACGAGCAGTACTTC. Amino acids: CASSFRDRYEQYF.

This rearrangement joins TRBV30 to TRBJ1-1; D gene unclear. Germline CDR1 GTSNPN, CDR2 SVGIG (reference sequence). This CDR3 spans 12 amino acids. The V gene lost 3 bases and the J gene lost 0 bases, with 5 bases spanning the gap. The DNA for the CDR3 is TGTGCCTGGAGCTCAGTGAACACTGAAGCTTTCTTT. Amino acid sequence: CAWSSVNTEAFF.

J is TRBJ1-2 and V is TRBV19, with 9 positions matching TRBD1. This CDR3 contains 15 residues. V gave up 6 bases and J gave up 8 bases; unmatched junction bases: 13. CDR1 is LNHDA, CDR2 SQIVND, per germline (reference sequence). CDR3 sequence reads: CASSSTTGGSWGYTF. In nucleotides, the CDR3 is TGTGCCAGTAGCAGCACCACAGGGGGCTCGTGGGGCTACACCTTC.

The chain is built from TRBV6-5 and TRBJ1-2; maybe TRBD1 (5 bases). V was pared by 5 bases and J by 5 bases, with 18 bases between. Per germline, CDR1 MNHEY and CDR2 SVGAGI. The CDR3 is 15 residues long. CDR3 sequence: CASSPTGGGSYGYTF. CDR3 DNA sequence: TGTGCCAGCAGTCCCACGGGGGGAGGTAGTTATGGCTACACCTTC.

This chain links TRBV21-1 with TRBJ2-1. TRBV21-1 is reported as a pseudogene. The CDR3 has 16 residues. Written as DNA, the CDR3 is TGTGCCAGCAGCAAAGGTGGGCCAGGGGGGGAAAATGAGCAGTTCTTC. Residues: CASSKGGPGGENEQFF.

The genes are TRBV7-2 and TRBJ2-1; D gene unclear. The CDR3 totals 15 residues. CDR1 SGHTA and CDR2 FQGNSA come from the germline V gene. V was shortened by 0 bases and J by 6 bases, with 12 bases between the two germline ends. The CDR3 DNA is TGTGCCAGCAGCTTAGCGAAGGTAACTACCAATGAGCAGTTCTTC. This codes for CASSLAKVTTNEQFF.

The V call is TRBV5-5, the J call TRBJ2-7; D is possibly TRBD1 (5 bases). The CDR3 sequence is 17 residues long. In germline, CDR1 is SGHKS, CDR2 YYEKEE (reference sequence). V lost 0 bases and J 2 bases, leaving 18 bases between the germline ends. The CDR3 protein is CASSLGYGAGIPYEQYF. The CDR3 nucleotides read TGTGCCAGCAGCTTGGGTTATGGTGCAGGGATCCCCTACGAGCAGTACTTC.

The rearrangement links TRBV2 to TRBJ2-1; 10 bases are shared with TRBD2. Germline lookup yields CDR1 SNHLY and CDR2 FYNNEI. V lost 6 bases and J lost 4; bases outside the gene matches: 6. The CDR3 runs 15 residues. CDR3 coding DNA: TGTGCCAGCAGGTCGAGCGGGGGGGAATACAATGAGCAGTTCTTC. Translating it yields CASRSSGGEYNEQFF.

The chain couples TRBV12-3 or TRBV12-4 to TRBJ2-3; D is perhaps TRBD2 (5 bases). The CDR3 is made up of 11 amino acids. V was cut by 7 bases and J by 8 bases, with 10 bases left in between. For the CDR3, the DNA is TGTGCCAGCACCGGGGTGGGTACGCAGTATTTT. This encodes CASTGVGTQYF.

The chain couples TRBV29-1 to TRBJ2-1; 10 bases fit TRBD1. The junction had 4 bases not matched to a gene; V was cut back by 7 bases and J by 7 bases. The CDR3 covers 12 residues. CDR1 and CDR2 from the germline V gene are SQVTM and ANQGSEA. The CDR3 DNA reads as TGCAGCGACTCGGGACAGGGGAATGAGCAGTTCTTC. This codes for CSDSGQGNEQFF.

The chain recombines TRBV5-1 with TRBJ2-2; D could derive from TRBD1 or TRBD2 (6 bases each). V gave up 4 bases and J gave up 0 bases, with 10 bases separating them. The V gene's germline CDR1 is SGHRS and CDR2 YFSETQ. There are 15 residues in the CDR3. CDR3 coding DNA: TGCGCCAGCAGCCGGGGGCACCCGAACACCGGGGAGCTGTTTTTT. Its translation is CASSRGHPNTGELFF. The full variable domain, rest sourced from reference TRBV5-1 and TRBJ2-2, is KAGVTQTPRYLIKTRGQQVTLSCSPISGHRSVSWYQQTPGQGLQFLFEYFSETQRNKGNFPGRFSGRQFSNSRSEMNVSTLELGDSALYLCASSRGHPNTGELFFGEGSRLTVL.

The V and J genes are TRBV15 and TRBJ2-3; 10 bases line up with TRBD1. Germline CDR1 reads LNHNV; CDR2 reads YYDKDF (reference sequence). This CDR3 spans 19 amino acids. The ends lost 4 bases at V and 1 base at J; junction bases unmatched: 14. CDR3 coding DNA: TGTGCCACCAGCACTCTTTCGTCCTCCGGGACAGGGGGCACAGATACGCAGTATTTT. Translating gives CATSTLSSSGTGGTDTQYF.

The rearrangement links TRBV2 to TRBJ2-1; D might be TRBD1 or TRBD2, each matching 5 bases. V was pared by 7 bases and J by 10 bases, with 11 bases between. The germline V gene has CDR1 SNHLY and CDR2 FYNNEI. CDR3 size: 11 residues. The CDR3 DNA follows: TGTGCCAGCAAACTAGGGGTCGAGCAGTTCTTC. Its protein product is CASKLGVEQFF.

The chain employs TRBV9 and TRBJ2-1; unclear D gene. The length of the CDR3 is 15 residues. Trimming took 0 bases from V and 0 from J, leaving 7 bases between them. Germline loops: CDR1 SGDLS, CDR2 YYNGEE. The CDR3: CASSVEASSYNEQFF. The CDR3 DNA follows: TGTGCCAGCAGCGTAGAAGCGAGCTCCTACAATGAGCAGTTCTTC.

CDR3 DNA: TGTGCCAGCAGTTTAATGGGGGGAAACACCATATATTTT. This encodes CASSLMGGNTIYF. V usage is TRBV12-3 or TRBV12-4 and J usage is TRBJ1-3; no clear D. V lost 2 bases, J lost 4 bases, and 6 bases lay in between. The CDR3 runs to 13 residues.

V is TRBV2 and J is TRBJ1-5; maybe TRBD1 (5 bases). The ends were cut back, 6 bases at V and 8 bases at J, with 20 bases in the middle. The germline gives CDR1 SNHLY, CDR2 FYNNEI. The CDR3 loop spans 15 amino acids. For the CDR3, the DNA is TGTGCCAGCAGCCAGTTGTTAGGGGTTGAAGAGCCCCAGCATTTT. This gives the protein CASSQLLGVEEPQHF.